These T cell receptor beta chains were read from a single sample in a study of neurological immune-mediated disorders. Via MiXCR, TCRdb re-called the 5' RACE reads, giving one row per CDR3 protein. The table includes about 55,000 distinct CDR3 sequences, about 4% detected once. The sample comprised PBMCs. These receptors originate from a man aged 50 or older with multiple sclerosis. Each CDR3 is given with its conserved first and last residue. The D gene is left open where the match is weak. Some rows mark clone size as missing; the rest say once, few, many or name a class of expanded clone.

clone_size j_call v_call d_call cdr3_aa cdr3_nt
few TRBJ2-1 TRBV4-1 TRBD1 CASGHPWDSYNEQFF TGCGCCAGCGGACATCCCTGGGACAGCTACAATGAGCAGTTCTTC
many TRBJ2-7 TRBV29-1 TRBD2 CSVGGSLAGNYEQYF TGCAGCGTTGGCGGTTCGTTAGCGGGAAACTACGAGCAGTACTTC
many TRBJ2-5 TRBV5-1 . CASSADITQETQYF TGCGCCAGCAGCGCGGACATAACCCAAGAGACCCAGTACTTC
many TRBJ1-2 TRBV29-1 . CSVVAAESNYGYTF TGCAGCGTTGTGGCGGCGGAGTCTAACTATGGCTACACCTTC
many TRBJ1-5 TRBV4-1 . CASSQGPLNQPQHF TGCGCCAGCAGCCAAGGTCCCCTGAATCAGCCCCAGCATTTT
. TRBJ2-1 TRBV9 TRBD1 CASSQGVDEQFF TGTGCCAGCAGTCAGGGGGTGGATGAGCAGTTCTTC
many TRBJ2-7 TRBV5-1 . CASSYDIGSSYEQYF TGCGCCAGCAGTTATGACATAGGGAGCTCCTACGAGCAGTACTTC
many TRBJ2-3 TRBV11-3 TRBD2 CASSKRGGSDTQYF TGTGCCAGCAGTAAGCGGGGGGGGTCAGATACGCAGTATTTT
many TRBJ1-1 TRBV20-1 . CSARVHLKGWGTEAFF TGCAGTGCTAGAGTCCATCTGAAAGGGTGGGGAACTGAAGCTTTCTTT
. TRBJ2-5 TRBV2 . CASKQEETQYF TGTGCCAGCAAGCAGGAAGAGACCCAGTACTTC
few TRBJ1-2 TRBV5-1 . CASSLSPKSNYGYTF TGCGCCAGCAGCTTGTCGCCGAAATCTAACTATGGCTACACCTTC
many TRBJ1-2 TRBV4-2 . CASSQEQEGVGGYTF TGTGCCAGCAGCCAAGAACAGGAGGGGGTAGGTGGCTACACCTTC
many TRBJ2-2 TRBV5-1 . CASSPLGLTGELFF TGCGCCAGCAGCCCCCTAGGGCTGACCGGGGAGCTGTTTTTT
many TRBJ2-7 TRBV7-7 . CASRPGGPSYEQYF TGTGCCAGCAGACCGGGGGGCCCCTCCTACGAGCAGTACTTC
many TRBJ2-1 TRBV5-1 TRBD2 CASSLEAGGMDEQFF TGCGCCAGCAGCTTAGAAGCGGGAGGGATGGATGAGCAGTTCTTC
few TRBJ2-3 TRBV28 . CASSPATDTQYF TGTGCCAGCAGTCCGGCCACAGATACGCAGTATTTT
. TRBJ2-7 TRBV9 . CASSPQLSGASYEQYF TGTGCCAGCAGCCCTCAGCTGTCGGGGGCCTCCTACGAGCAGTACTTC
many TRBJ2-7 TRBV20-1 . CSASDQPGYEQYF TGCAGTGCCAGTGACCAACCCGGCTACGAGCAGTACTTC
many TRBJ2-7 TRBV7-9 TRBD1 CASSSPVGQGAYEQYF TGTGCCAGCAGCTCCCCCGTGGGACAGGGAGCCTACGAGCAGTACTTC
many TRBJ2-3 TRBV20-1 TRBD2 CSARAVLASGAPTTDTQYF TGCAGTGCTAGAGCGGTCCTGGCTAGCGGGGCCCCGACCACAGATACGCAGTATTTT
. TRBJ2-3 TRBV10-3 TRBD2 CAISPGIAGDTQYF TGTGCCATCAGCCCGGGAATAGCGGGGGATACGCAGTATTTT
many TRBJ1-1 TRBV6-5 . CASSYSGEDTEAFF TGTGCCAGCAGTTACTCAGGCGAGGACACTGAAGCTTTCTTT
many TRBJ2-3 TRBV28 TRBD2 CASSPTAGDTDTQYF TGTGCCAGCAGCCCAACCGCGGGAGACACAGATACGCAGTATTTT
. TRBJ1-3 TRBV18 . CASSPEAFGNTIYF TGTGCCAGCTCACCAGAGGCCTTTGGAAACACCATATATTTT
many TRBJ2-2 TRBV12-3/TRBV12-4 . CASSLGAGELFF TGTGCCAGCAGTTTGGGAGCCGGGGAGCTGTTTTTT
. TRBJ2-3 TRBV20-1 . CSGKEMISSTDTQYF TGTAGTGGTAAAGAGATGATTTCTAGCACAGATACGCAGTATTTT
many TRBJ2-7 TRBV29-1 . CSVASVAGLSYEQYF TGCAGCGTTGCGTCTGTTGCGGGACTCTCCTACGAGCAGTACTTC
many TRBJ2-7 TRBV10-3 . CAIHYEQYF TGTGCCATACACTACGAGCAGTACTTC
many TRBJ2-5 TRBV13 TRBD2 CASSSRLLAGDGTETQYF TGTGCCAGCAGCTCCCGGCTACTAGCGGGGGATGGTACAGAGACCCAGTACTTC
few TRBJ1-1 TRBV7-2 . CASSLRGVGAGYTEAFF TGTGCCAGCAGCTTAAGGGGGGTCGGGGCGGGGTACACTGAAGCTTTCTTT
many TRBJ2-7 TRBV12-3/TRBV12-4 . CASITTGSYEQYF TGTGCCAGCATTACGACAGGCTCCTACGAGCAGTACTTC
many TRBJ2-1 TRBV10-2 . CASSEISINEQFF TGCGCCAGCAGTGAAATATCAATCAATGAGCAGTTCTTC
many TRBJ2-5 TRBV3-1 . CASSHKTQYF TGTGCCAGCAGCCATAAGACCCAGTACTTC